This T cell receptor (beta chain) derives from a study of blood T cell repertoires in COVID-19. This CDR3 region has 16 residues. Germline-derived CDR1 and CDR2 are SGHAT and FQNNGV. V gave up 5 bases and J gave up 3 bases; unmatched junction bases: 13. TCRdb's table, derived via immunoSEQ multiplex PCR, lists solely in-frame clones and lacks some. The top ten hold roughly 13% of the sample, which has hundreds of thousands of clones, roughly 87% seen once. The chain uses TRBV11-2 and TRBJ2-7, with 7 bases matching TRBD1. This TCR was recovered from a human donor in a cohort sampled during active COVID-19. Sequencing was performed on peripheral blood. CDR3 coding DNA: TGTGCCAGCAGCCGTGACAGGGTATCGCCCTACTACGAGCAGTACTTC. Protein sequence: CASSRDRVSPYYEQYF.